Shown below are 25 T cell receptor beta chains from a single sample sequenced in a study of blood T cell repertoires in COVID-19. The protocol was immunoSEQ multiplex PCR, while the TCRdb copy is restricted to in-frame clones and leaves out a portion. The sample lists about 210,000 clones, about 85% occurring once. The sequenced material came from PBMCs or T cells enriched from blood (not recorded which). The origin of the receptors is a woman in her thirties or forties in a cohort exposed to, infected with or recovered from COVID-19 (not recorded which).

CDR3 bases: TGTGCCAGTAGTATCGGGGGGTTCCCCTATGGCTACACCTTC. The encoded protein is CASSIGGFPYGYTF. J is TRBJ1-2 and V is TRBV19, with D perhaps matching TRBD1 (5 bases). This CDR3 is 14 amino acids long. V lost 3 bases and J 4 bases, leaving 12 bases between the germline ends. CDR1 is LNHDA and CDR2 is SQIVND in the germline V gene (reference sequence).

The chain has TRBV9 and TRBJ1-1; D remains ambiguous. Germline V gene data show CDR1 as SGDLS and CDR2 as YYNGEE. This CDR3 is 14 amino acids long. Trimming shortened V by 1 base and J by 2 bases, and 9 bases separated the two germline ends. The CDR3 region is CASSVSGSNTEAFF. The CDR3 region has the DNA TGTGCCAGCAGCGTATCCGGTTCCAACACTGAAGCTTTCTTT.

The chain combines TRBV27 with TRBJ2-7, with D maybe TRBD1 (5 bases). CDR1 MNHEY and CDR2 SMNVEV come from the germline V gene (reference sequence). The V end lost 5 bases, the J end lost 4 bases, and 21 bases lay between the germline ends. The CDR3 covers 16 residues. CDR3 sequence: CASSPQEKHVLYEQYF. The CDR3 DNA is TGTGCCAGCAGTCCACAGGAAAAGCACGTCTTGTACGAGCAGTACTTC.

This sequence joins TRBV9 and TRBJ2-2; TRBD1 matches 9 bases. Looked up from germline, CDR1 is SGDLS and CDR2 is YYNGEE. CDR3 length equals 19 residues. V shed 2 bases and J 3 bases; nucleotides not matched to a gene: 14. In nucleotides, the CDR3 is TGTGCCAGCAGCGTGCTGGAACGCCGGGACAGGGCCGACACCGGGGAGCTGTTTTTT. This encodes CASSVLERRDRADTGELFF. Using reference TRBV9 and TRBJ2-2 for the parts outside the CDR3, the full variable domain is DSGVTQTPKHLITATGQRVTLRCSPRSGDLSVYWYQQSLDQGLQFLIQYYNGEERAKGNILERFSAQQFPDLHSELNLSSLELGDSALYFCASSVLERRDRADTGELFFGEGSRLTVL.

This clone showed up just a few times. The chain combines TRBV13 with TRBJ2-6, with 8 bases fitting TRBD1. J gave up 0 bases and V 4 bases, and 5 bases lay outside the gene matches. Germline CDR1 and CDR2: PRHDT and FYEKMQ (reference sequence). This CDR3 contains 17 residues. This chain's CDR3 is CASSSGTGASGANVLTF. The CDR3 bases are TGTGCCAGCAGCTCTGGGACAGGAGCCTCTGGGGCCAACGTCCTGACTTTC.

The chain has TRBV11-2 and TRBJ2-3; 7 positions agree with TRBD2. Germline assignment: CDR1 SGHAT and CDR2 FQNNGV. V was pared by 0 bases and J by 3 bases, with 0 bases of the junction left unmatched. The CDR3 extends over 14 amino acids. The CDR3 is CASSLEGGTDTQYF. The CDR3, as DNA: TGTGCCAGCAGCTTAGAGGGGGGGACAGATACGCAGTATTTT.

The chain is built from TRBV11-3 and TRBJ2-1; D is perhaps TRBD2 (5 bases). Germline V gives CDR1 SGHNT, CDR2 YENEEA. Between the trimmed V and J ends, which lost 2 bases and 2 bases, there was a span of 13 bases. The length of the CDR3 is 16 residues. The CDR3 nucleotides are TGTGCCAGCAGCTTAATGGTTGGTAGCGCCTACAATGAGCAGTTCTTC. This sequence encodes CASSLMVGSAYNEQFF.

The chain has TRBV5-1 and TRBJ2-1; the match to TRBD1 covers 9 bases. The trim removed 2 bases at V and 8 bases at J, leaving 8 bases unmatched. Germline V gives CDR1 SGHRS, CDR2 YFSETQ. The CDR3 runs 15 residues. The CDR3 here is CASSFGTGSGDEQFF. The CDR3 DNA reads TGCGCCAGCAGCTTCGGGACAGGGTCTGGGGATGAGCAGTTCTTC.

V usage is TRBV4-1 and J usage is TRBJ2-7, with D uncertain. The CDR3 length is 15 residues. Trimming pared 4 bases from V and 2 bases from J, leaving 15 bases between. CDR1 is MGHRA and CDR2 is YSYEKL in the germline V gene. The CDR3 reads CASSLLDLGPYEQYF. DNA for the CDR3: TGCGCCAGCAGCCTTCTAGACCTCGGTCCCTACGAGCAGTACTTC.

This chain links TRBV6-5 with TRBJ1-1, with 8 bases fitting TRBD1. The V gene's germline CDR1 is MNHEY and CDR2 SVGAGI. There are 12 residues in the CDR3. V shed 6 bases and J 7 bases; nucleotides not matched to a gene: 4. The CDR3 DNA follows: TGTGCCAGCAGAGTAGGACAGGGTGAAGCTTTCTTT. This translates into CASRVGQGEAFF.

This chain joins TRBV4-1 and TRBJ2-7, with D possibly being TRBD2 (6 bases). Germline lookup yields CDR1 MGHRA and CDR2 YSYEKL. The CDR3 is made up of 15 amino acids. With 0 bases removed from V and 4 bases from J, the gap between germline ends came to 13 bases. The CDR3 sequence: CASSQETPGGYEQYF. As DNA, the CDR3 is TGCGCCAGCAGCCAAGAGACACCCGGAGGGTACGAGCAGTACTTC.

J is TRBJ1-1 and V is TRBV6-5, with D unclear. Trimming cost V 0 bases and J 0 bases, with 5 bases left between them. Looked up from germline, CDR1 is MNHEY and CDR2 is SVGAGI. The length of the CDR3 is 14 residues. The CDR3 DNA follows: TGTGCCAGCAGTTACTCGACAATGAACACTGAAGCTTTCTTT. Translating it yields CASSYSTMNTEAFF.

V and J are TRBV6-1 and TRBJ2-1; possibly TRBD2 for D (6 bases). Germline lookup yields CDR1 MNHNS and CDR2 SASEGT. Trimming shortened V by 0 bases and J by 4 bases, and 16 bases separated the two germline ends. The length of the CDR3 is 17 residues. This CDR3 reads CASSEARGSGLYNEQFF. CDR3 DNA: TGTGCCAGCAGTGAAGCGCGGGGTAGCGGCCTGTACAATGAGCAGTTCTTC.

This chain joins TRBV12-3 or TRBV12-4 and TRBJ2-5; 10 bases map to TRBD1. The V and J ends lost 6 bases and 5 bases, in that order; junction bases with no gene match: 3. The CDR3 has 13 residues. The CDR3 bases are TGTGCCAGCAGACCGGGACAGGGGGAGACCCAGTACTTC. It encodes CASRPGQGETQYF.

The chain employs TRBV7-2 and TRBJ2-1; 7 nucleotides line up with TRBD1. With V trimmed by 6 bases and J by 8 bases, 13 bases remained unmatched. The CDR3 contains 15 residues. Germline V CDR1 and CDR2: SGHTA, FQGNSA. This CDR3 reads CASRYTTGTLDEQFF. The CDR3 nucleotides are TGTGCCAGCAGATATACGACAGGGACGTTGGATGAGCAGTTCTTC.

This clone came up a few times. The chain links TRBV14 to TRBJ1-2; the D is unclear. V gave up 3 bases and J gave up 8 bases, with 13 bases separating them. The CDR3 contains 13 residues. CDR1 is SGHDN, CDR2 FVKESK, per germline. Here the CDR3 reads CASSQARAWGYTF. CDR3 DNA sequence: TGTGCCAGCAGCCAGGCGCGGGCCTGGGGCTACACCTTC.

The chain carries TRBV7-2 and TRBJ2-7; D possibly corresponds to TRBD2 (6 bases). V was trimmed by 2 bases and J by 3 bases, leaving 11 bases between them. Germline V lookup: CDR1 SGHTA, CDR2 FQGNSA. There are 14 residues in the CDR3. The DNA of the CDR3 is TGTGCCAGCAGCTTATATACGGGAGTCTACGAGCAGTACTTC. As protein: CASSLYTGVYEQYF.

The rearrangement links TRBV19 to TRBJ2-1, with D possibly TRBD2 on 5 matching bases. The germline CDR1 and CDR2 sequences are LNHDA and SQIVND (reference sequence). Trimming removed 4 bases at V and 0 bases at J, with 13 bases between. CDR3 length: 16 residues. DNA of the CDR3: TGTGCCAGTAGTACCCCGCGGGCGGGCTCCTACAATGAGCAGTTCTTC. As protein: CASSTPRAGSYNEQFF.

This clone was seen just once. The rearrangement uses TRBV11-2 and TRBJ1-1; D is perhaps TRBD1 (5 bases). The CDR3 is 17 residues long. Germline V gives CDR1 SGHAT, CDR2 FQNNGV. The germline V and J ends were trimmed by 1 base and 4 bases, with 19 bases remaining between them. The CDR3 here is CASSLGPWGLRGTEAFF. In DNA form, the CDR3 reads TGTGCCAGCAGCTTAGGCCCTTGGGGCCTCCGAGGCACTGAAGCTTTCTTT.

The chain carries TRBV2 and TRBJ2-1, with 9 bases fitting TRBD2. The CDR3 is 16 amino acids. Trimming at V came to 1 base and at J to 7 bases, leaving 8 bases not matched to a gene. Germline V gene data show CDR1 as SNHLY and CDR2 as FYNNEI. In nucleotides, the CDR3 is TGTGCCAGCAGTGAAGGTGGTAGCGGGAGAGGGAATGAGCAGTTCTTC. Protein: CASSEGGSGRGNEQFF.

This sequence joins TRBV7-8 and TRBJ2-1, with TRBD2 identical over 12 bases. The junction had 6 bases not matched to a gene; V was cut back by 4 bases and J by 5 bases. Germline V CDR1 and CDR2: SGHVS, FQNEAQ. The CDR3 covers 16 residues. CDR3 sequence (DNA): TGTGCCAGCAGCTCCCGACTAGCGGGAGCTAACAATGAGCAGTTCTTC. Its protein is CASSSRLAGANNEQFF. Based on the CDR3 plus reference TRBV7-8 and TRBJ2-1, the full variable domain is GAGVSQSPRYKVAKRGQDVALRCDPISGHVSLFWYQQALGQGPEFLTYFQNEAQLDKSGLPSDRFFAERPEGSVSTLKIQRTQQEDSAVYLCASSSRLAGANNEQFFGPGTRLTVL.

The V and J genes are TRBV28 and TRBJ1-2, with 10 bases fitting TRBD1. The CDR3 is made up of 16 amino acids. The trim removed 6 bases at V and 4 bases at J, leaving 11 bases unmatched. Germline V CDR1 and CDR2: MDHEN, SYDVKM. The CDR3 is CASSHPRDRGAYGYTF. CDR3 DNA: TGTGCCAGCAGCCACCCCCGGGACAGGGGCGCCTATGGCTACACCTTC.

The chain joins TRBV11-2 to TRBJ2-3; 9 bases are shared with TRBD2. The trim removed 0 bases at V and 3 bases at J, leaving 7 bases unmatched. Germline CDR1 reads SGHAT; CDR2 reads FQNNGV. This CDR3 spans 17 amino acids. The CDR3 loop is CASSLDLAGGPTDTQYF. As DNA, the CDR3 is TGTGCCAGCAGCTTAGATCTGGCGGGGGGGCCAACAGATACGCAGTATTTT. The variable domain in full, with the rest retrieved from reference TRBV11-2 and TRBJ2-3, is EAGVAQSPRYKIIEKRQSVAFWCNPISGHATLYWYQQILGQGPKLLIQFQNNGVVDDSQLPKDRFSAERLKGVDSTLKIQPAKLEDSAVYLCASSLDLAGGPTDTQYFGPGTRLTVL.

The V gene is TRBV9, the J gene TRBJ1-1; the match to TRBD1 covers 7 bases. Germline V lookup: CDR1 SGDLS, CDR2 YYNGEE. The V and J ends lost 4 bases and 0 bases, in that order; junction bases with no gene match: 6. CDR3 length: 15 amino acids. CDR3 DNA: TGTGCCAGCAGCCAGACGACAGGGCTGAACACTGAAGCTTTCTTT. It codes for CASSQTTGLNTEAFF.

The CDR3: CASSLGESSPYEQYF. In DNA, the CDR3 is TGTGCCAGTAGTCTCGGAGAGTCTTCGCCCTACGAGCAGTACTTC. V gene TRBV19 combines with J gene TRBJ2-7; D remains unclear. V was clipped by 5 bases and J by 2 bases, with 16 bases between them. The CDR3 consists of 15 residues. Germline CDR1 is LNHDA and CDR2 is SQIVND (reference sequence). Full variable domain (outside the CDR3, taken from reference TRBV19 and TRBJ2-7): DGGITQSPKYLFRKEGQNVTLSCEQNLNHDAMYWYRQDPGQGLRLIYYSQIVNDFQKGDIAEGYSVSREKKESFPLTVTSAQKNPTAFYLCASSLGESSPYEQYFGPGTRLTVT.